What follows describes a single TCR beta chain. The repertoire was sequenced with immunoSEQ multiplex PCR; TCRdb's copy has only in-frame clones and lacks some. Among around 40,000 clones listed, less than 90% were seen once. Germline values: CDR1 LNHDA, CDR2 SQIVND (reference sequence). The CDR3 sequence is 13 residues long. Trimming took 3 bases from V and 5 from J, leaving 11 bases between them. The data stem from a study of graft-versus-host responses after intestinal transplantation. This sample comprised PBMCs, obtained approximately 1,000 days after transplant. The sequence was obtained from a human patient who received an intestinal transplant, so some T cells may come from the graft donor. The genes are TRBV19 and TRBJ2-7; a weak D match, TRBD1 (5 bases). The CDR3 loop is CASSMWGPDEQYF. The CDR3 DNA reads TGTGCCAGTAGTATGTGGGGCCCCGACGAGCAGTACTTC.